This T cell receptor beta chain was profiled in a study of blood T cells in healthy people across ages. CDR1 is LGHDT, CDR2 YNNKEL, per germline (reference sequence). The CDR3 totals 14 residues. The trim removed 3 bases at V and 6 bases at J, leaving 5 bases unmatched. The authors ran a second PCR of roughly 6 to 12 cycles using a sample-barcoded 5' primer and a J-beta primer mix. TCRdb passed the 5' RACE reads through MiXCR, listing each CDR3 protein once. The repertoire holds about 640,000 distinct CDR3 sequences, with about 53% as singletons. This clonotype was seen a few times. Sequencing was done on a sample of blood. The rearrangement uses TRBV3-1 and TRBJ1-2; 9 positions agree with TRBD1. This TCR derives from a man aged 55 to 69 in good health. In DNA form, the CDR3 reads TGTGCCAGCAGCCACCGGACAGGGGCGAATGGCTACACCTTC. Its translation: CASSHRTGANGYTF.